The 19 T cell receptor beta chains in this list originate from one sample, sequenced in a study of blood T cell repertoires in COVID-19. Clones were sequenced by immunoSEQ multiplex PCR, and TCRdb holds only the in-frame ones, with some missing. The table includes about 120,000 clones, more than 75% detected once. The source material was peripheral blood. These receptors were collected from a human donor in a cohort sampled during active COVID-19.

In this sample, this clone turned up once. The chain couples TRBV7-2 to TRBJ2-4; maybe TRBD2 (5 bases). The CDR3 contains 13 residues. V lost 4 bases to trimming and J lost 9 bases, with 13 bases between them. The germline gives CDR1 SGHTA, CDR2 FQGNSA. In DNA, the CDR3 is TGTGCCAGCAGCTATAGCGATCGGGGCATTCAGTACTTC. This sequence encodes CASSYSDRGIQYF.

The J gene is TRBJ2-1, the V gene TRBV7-9; 9 positions agree with TRBD2. Germline V gene data show CDR1 as SEHNR and CDR2 as FQNEAQ (reference sequence). V shed 5 bases and J 2 bases; nucleotides not matched to a gene: 7. CDR3 length: 16 amino acids. The chain's CDR3 is CASSLLAGSAYNEQFF. CDR3 DNA: TGTGCCAGCAGCCTCCTAGCGGGATCGGCCTACAATGAGCAGTTCTTC.

The CDR3 bases are TGCAGCGCTATTGATCGGGGAGACCCGAGCTCCTACAATGAGCAGTTCTTC. This translates into CSAIDRGDPSSYNEQFF. The chain combines TRBV29-1 with TRBJ2-1; maybe TRBD2 (5 bases). This CDR3 region has 17 residues. The V and J ends lost 7 bases and 0 bases respectively, with 22 bases between them. Germline assignment: CDR1 SQVTM and CDR2 ANQGSEA.

The V call is TRBV6-5, the J call TRBJ2-3; TRBD1 matches 10 bases. Germline V gene sequence: CDR1 MNHEY, CDR2 SVGAGI. The ends lost 7 bases at V and 1 base at J; junction bases unmatched: 5. The CDR3 has 15 amino acids. In DNA, the CDR3 is TGTGCCAGCAAGCTAGACAGGGGGCGCACAGATACGCAGTATTTT. Translation: CASKLDRGRTDTQYF.

The chain couples TRBV18 to TRBJ1-6, with 11 bases that match TRBD1. Trimming took 2 bases from V and 7 from J; bases not matched to a gene: 1. The germline V gene encodes CDR1 KGHSH and CDR2 LQKENI. The CDR3 length is 15 residues. CDR3 nucleotides: TGTGCCAGCTCACCATGGGACAGGGGGAATTCACCCCTCCACTTT. Translation: CASSPWDRGNSPLHF. The whole variable domain, remainder taken from reference TRBV18 and TRBJ1-6, is NAGVMQNPRHLVRRRGQEARLRCSPMKGHSHVYWYRQLPEEGLKFMVYLQKENIIDESGMPKERFSAEFPKEGPSILRIQQVVRGDSAAYFCASSPWDRGNSPLHFGNGTRLTVT.

The chain uses TRBV28 and TRBJ2-7, with 11 bases that match TRBD2. This CDR3 has 16 amino acids. The germline V gene has CDR1 MDHEN and CDR2 SYDVKM. V lost 6 bases, J lost 3 bases, and 10 bases stayed unmatched. In nucleotides, the CDR3 is TGTGCCAGCAGAGGGGGATGGACTAGCGGGTTCTACGAGCAGTACTTC. Protein product: CASRGGWTSGFYEQYF.

J is TRBJ2-7 and V is TRBV5-4; D uncertain. V dropped 0 bases and J dropped 5 bases, with 15 bases sitting between them. Germline V CDR1 and CDR2: SGHNT, YYREEE (reference sequence). The CDR3 has 15 residues. CDR3 sequence: CASSLANYGPHEQYF. The CDR3 DNA sequence: TGTGCCAGCAGCTTGGCCAACTATGGTCCCCACGAGCAGTACTTC.

The chain combines TRBV29-1 with TRBJ1-1, with D unclear. V was shortened by 8 bases and J by 1 base, with 14 bases between the two germline ends. The CDR3 extends over 13 amino acids. Germline CDR1 and CDR2: SQVTM and ANQGSEA. In DNA, the CDR3 is TGCAGCTCGGCGAGGGTCCCGAACACTGAAGCTTTCTTT. This encodes CSSARVPNTEAFF.

The chain joins TRBV6-5 to TRBJ2-5; perhaps TRBD1 as D (5 bases). Germline values: CDR1 MNHEY, CDR2 SVGAGI. The CDR3 length is 14 residues. Trimming left V 2 bases short and J 6 bases short, with 13 bases between. CDR3 DNA: TGTGCCAGCAGTTACGGGCAGGGCATACAGACCCAGTACTTC. Translating gives CASSYGQGIQTQYF.

This clone was counted a single time. The V gene is TRBV5-4, the J gene TRBJ2-2; D is perhaps TRBD2 (5 bases). V was shortened by 0 bases and J by 6 bases, with 18 bases between the two germline ends. CDR1 is SGHNT and CDR2 is YYREEE in the germline V gene (reference sequence). The CDR3 is 17 residues long. The chain's CDR3 is CASSLARGRYDPGELFF. In DNA, the CDR3 is TGTGCCAGCAGCTTGGCCCGGGGTAGATATGACCCCGGGGAGCTGTTTTTT.

This chain uses TRBV30 with TRBJ2-7; D not resolved. In germline, CDR1 is GTSNPN, CDR2 SVGIG (reference sequence). Trimming shortened V by 4 bases and J by 1 base, and 17 bases separated the two germline ends. The CDR3 spans 15 residues. Here the CDR3 reads CAWIPRFSFSYEQYF. The CDR3 DNA reads as TGTGCCTGGATCCCGCGGTTTTCTTTTTCCTACGAGCAGTACTTC.

The chain joins TRBV11-2 to TRBJ1-1, with no clear D. Looked up from germline, CDR1 is SGHAT and CDR2 is FQNNGV. CDR3 length: 12 residues. Trimming shortened V by 1 base and J by 8 bases, and 8 bases separated the two germline ends. In DNA form, the CDR3 reads TGTGCCAGCAGCTTAGGTTCGGTGGAAGCTTTCTTT. Translation: CASSLGSVEAFF.

This chain joins TRBV7-2 and TRBJ2-7; 11 bases agree with TRBD2. Germline V gene sequence: CDR1 SGHTA, CDR2 FQGNSA. The CDR3 covers 15 residues. With 5 bases clipped from V and 4 bases from J, the junction kept 7 bases outside the gene matches. The CDR3 is CASSKTSGSLYEQYF. The CDR3 DNA reads TGTGCCAGCAGCAAAACTAGCGGGAGTCTGTACGAGCAGTACTTC.

This chain uses TRBV19 with TRBJ1-1; a weak D match, TRBD1 (5 bases). The germline V gene encodes CDR1 LNHDA and CDR2 SQIVND (reference sequence). V lost 3 bases to trimming and J lost 1 base, with 15 bases between them. The CDR3 sequence is 16 residues long. CDR3 residues: CASSIGGGAENTEAFF. CDR3 bases: TGTGCCAGTAGTATCGGGGGAGGGGCGGAGAACACTGAAGCTTTCTTT.

This sequence joins TRBV10-2 and TRBJ1-2; TRBD1 is a possible D gene (6 bases). Germline CDR1 and CDR2: WSHSY and SAAADI. The CDR3 covers 13 residues. Trimming shortened V by 1 base and J by 8 bases, and 11 bases separated the two germline ends. In DNA, the CDR3 is TGCGCCAGCAGTGAGTTCAGGGGCGGCGGCTACACCTTC. Encoded protein: CASSEFRGGGYTF.

J is TRBJ2-4 and V is TRBV2; D is undetermined. The CDR3 contains 15 residues. V lost 4 bases, J lost 0 bases, and 10 bases lay in between. The germline V gene has CDR1 SNHLY and CDR2 FYNNEI. CDR3 nucleotides: TGTGCCAGCAGTGTGGCAGGAATAGCCAAAAACATTCAGTACTTC. Amino acids: CASSVAGIAKNIQYF.

The chain combines TRBV28 with TRBJ2-5, with D tentatively TRBD1 (6 bases). The length of the CDR3 is 15 residues. V was pared by 5 bases and J by 5 bases, with 18 bases between. The germline gives CDR1 MDHEN, CDR2 SYDVKM. CDR3 loop: CASSPQGLSGETQYF. CDR3 sequence (DNA): TGTGCCAGCAGTCCCCAGGGGCTTAGTGGGGAGACCCAGTACTTC.

The V gene is TRBV5-4, the J gene TRBJ2-1, with 9 bases lining up with TRBD1. The CDR3 runs to 15 residues. CDR1 and CDR2 from the germline V gene are SGHNT and YYREEE (reference sequence). With V trimmed by 4 bases and J by 7 bases, 9 bases remained unmatched. The CDR3 DNA reads TGTGCCAGCAGCCATCCGGGACAGGGCGGAAATGAGCAGTTCTTC. Encoded protein: CASSHPGQGGNEQFF.

This clone showed up just once. J is TRBJ2-5 and V is TRBV10-2; TRBD2 aligns across 10 bases. J gave up 5 bases and V 1 base, and 7 bases lay outside the gene matches. Germline-derived CDR1 and CDR2 are WSHSY and SAAADI. There are 16 residues in the CDR3. The CDR3 loop reads CASSEYGLAVTETQYF. CDR3 bases: TGCGCCAGCAGTGAGTATGGACTAGCGGTGACGGAGACCCAGTACTTC.